The rows below give T cell receptor beta chains drawn from one sample of a study of PD-1 blockade in classical Hodgkin lymphoma. Libraries were prepared by immunoSEQ multiplex PCR; TCRdb keeps only in-frame clonotypes and omits some of them. The sample has tens of thousands of clones; roughly 88% are singletons. Specimen: peripheral blood mononuclear cells (PBMCs), collected before the fourth cycle of nivolumab. These receptors were collected from a human donor with classical Hodgkin lymphoma. Both conserved end residues are part of each CDR3. Each record gives: D gene, V gene, clone size, J gene, CDR3 protein, CDR3 DNA. A D gene is named only where the DNA matches it firmly. Expanded clones are given a class, and other clones once, few, many or no size at all.

D: .; V: TRBV6-5; size: .; J: TRBJ2-7; CDR3: CASSYSAGEALYEQYF; DNA: TGTGCCAGCAGTTACTCGGCCGGTGAGGCCCTTTACGAGCAGTACTTC
D: .; V: TRBV29-1; size: few; J: TRBJ1-1; CDR3: CSVVDRTEAFF; DNA: TGCAGCGTTGTCGACCGGACTGAAGCTTTCTTT
D: .; V: TRBV18; size: .; J: TRBJ2-2; CDR3: CASSPPGLDTGELFF; DNA: TGTGCCAGCTCACCACCGGGACTGGACACCGGGGAGCTGTTTTTT
D: .; V: TRBV5-1; size: .; J: TRBJ2-3; CDR3: CASSLQGSQFTDTQYF; DNA: TGCGCCAGCAGCTTGCAGGGGTCACAATTCACAGATACGCAGTATTTT
D: .; V: TRBV14; size: .; J: TRBJ1-4; CDR3: CASSQVSSEKLFF; DNA: TGTGCCAGCAGCCAAGTTAGCAGTGAAAAACTGTTTTTT
D: TRBD2; V: TRBV11-2; size: .; J: TRBJ2-5; CDR3: CASSLSYGLAGRETQYF; DNA: TGTGCCAGCAGCCTATCTTATGGACTAGCGGGAAGAGAGACCCAGTACTTC
D: .; V: TRBV5-1; size: once; J: TRBJ2-7; CDR3: CASSWGASYEQYF; DNA: TGCGCCAGCAGTTGGGGGGCCTCCTACGAGCAGTACTTC
D: .; V: TRBV27; size: few; J: TRBJ2-3; CDR3: CASSSWTDTDTQYF; DNA: TGTGCCAGCAGTTCTTGGACAGACACAGATACGCAGTATTTT
D: .; V: TRBV6-5; size: .; J: TRBJ1-1; CDR3: CASSYSRVANTEAFF; DNA: TGTGCCAGCAGTTACTCGAGGGTAGCGAACACTGAAGCTTTCTTT
D: TRBD2; V: TRBV2; size: .; J: TRBJ2-7; CDR3: CASSSPGAGGSYEQYF; DNA: TGTGCCAGCAGTTCCCCCGGGGCGGGGGGTTCCTACGAGCAGTACTTC
D: .; V: TRBV29-1; size: .; J: TRBJ2-6; CDR3: CSGIFDRKVSGANVLTF; DNA: TGCAGCGGGATCTTCGACAGAAAAGTGTCTGGGGCCAACGTCCTGACTTTC
D: .; V: TRBV2; size: .; J: TRBJ2-2; CDR3: CASSDPGQSGELFF; DNA: TGTGCCAGCAGCGATCCGGGGCAATCGGGGGAGCTGTTTTTT
D: .; V: TRBV7-9; size: .; J: TRBJ2-3; CDR3: CASSFGQIFGSTDTQYF; DNA: TGTGCCAGCAGCTTCGGACAGATCTTCGGGAGCACAGATACGCAGTATTTT
D: TRBD1; V: TRBV7-7; size: .; J: TRBJ1-1; CDR3: CASSIDRATEAFF; DNA: TGTGCCAGCAGCATTGACAGGGCCACTGAAGCTTTCTTT
D: .; V: TRBV30; size: .; J: TRBJ2-3; CDR3: CAWRSPGRTDTQYF; DNA: TGTGCCTGGAGGTCCCCGGGACGCACAGATACGCAGTATTTT
D: TRBD2; V: TRBV30; size: .; J: TRBJ2-2; CDR3: CAWSVLALAGLAGELFF; DNA: TGTGCCTGGAGTGTACTGGCGCTAGCGGGGTTAGCCGGGGAGCTGTTTTTT
D: TRBD2; V: TRBV7-6; size: .; J: TRBJ2-2; CDR3: CASSASPSGRAGTGELFF; DNA: TGTGCCAGCAGCGCAAGCCCTAGCGGGAGGGCCGGCACCGGGGAGCTGTTTTTT
D: TRBD1; V: TRBV12-5; size: .; J: TRBJ1-1; CDR3: CASGLARTGVGTEAFF; DNA: TGTGCTAGTGGTTTGGCCCGGACAGGGGTAGGCACTGAAGCTTTCTTT
D: .; V: TRBV30; size: .; J: TRBJ1-3; CDR3: CAWSGARFSGNTIYF; DNA: TGTGCCTGGAGTGGGGCCCGATTCTCTGGAAACACCATATATTTT
D: TRBD2; V: TRBV5-1; size: .; J: TRBJ2-2; CDR3: CASSPLLAGSTGELFF; DNA: TGCGCCAGCAGCCCGTTACTAGCGGGGAGTACCGGGGAGCTGTTTTTT
D: .; V: TRBV4-1; size: .; J: TRBJ2-3; CDR3: CASSQQESQYF; DNA: TGCGCCAGCAGCCAACAGGAATCGCAGTATTTT
D: .; V: TRBV9; size: .; J: TRBJ2-7; CDR3: CASSVSGFPYEQYF; DNA: TGTGCCAGCAGCGTCAGCGGGTTTCCCTACGAGCAGTACTTC
D: .; V: TRBV7-9; size: .; J: TRBJ2-3; CDR3: CASSLAEQGGDTQYF; DNA: TGTGCCAGCAGCTTAGCGGAACAGGGAGGAGATACGCAGTATTTT
D: .; V: TRBV6-1; size: .; J: TRBJ1-2; CDR3: CASSAFFKGGGYTF; DNA: TGTGCCAGCAGTGCTTTTTTTAAAGGGGGAGGCTACACCTTC
D: .; V: TRBV6-5; size: .; J: TRBJ1-2; CDR3: CASSYIGSGYTF; DNA: TGTGCCAGCAGTTACATAGGGTCTGGCTACACCTTC
D: TRBD1; V: TRBV18; size: .; J: TRBJ1-1; CDR3: CASSPRGRSTEAFF; DNA: TGTGCCAGCTCACCAAGGGGGCGAAGCACTGAAGCTTTCTTT
D: .; V: TRBV19; size: .; J: TRBJ2-2; CDR3: CASSGGLNTGELFF; DNA: TGTGCCAGTAGTGGTGGTTTGAACACCGGGGAGCTGTTTTTT
D: .; V: TRBV27; size: .; J: TRBJ2-3; CDR3: CASSLEGRGGAFTDTQYF; DNA: TGTGCCAGCAGTTTAGAGGGGAGGGGGGGAGCCTTCACAGATACGCAGTATTTT
D: .; V: TRBV13; size: few; J: TRBJ2-7; CDR3: CASSFDSNYEQYF; DNA: TGTGCCAGCAGCTTTGACAGTAATTACGAGCAGTACTTC
D: .; V: TRBV4-1; size: once; J: TRBJ2-5; CDR3: CASSQGFLETQYF; DNA: TGCGCCAGCAGCCAAGGCTTTTTGGAGACCCAGTACTTC
D: TRBD2; V: TRBV5-6; size: few; J: TRBJ2-1; CDR3: CASSQTSGVYNEQFF; DNA: TGTGCCAGCAGCCAGACTAGCGGGGTTTACAATGAGCAGTTCTTC
D: TRBD1; V: TRBV7-2; size: .; J: TRBJ1-2; CDR3: CASSFPGTEYRGYTF; DNA: TGTGCCAGCAGCTTCCCCGGGACAGAATACCGAGGCTACACCTTC
D: .; V: TRBV6-1; size: .; J: TRBJ2-1; CDR3: CASSERSEGYNEQFF; DNA: TGTGCCAGCAGTGAAAGGTCCGAAGGGTACAATGAGCAGTTCTTC
D: .; V: TRBV5-1; size: .; J: TRBJ2-6; CDR3: CASSLGVLSGANVLTF; DNA: TGCGCCAGCAGCTTGGGTGTCCTCTCTGGGGCCAACGTCCTGACTTTC
D: .; V: TRBV30; size: .; J: TRBJ2-3; CDR3: CAWGFSTDTQYF; DNA: TGTGCCTGGGGGTTCAGCACAGATACGCAGTATTTT
D: .; V: TRBV7-7; size: .; J: TRBJ2-1; CDR3: CASSLNPGNLDEQFF; DNA: TGTGCCAGCAGCTTAAACCCCGGCAATTTAGATGAGCAGTTCTTC
D: .; V: TRBV7-2; size: .; J: TRBJ1-2; CDR3: CASSSTRTVGGYTF; DNA: TGTGCCAGCAGCTCGACACGGACAGTGGGGGGCTACACCTTC
D: .; V: TRBV14; size: .; J: TRBJ1-5; CDR3: CASSQGTGRNQPQHF; DNA: TGTGCCAGCAGCCAAGGTACAGGGCGCAATCAGCCCCAGCATTTT
D: TRBD1; V: TRBV9; size: .; J: TRBJ1-4; CDR3: CASSATGASSEKLFF; DNA: TGTGCCAGCAGCGCTACAGGGGCGTCGAGTGAAAAACTGTTTTTT
D: TRBD1; V: TRBV5-5; size: once; J: TRBJ2-7; CDR3: CASSLDRGRYEQYF; DNA: TGTGCCAGCAGCTTGGACAGGGGTCGTTACGAGCAGTACTTC
D: .; V: TRBV7-2; size: .; J: TRBJ1-5; CDR3: CASSLWSGNQPQHF; DNA: TGTGCCAGCAGCTTATGGTCAGGGAATCAGCCCCAGCATTTT
D: .; V: TRBV6-5; size: .; J: TRBJ2-7; CDR3: CASSEGYEQYF; DNA: TGTGCCAGCAGCGAAGGCTACGAGCAGTACTTC
D: TRBD1; V: TRBV5-1; size: .; J: TRBJ2-3; CDR3: CASSTQGAGTDTQYF; DNA: TGCGCCAGCAGCACACAGGGGGCTGGCACAGATACGCAGTATTTT
D: TRBD2; V: TRBV18; size: .; J: TRBJ2-5; CDR3: CASSPLTALRGQETQYF; DNA: TGTGCCAGCTCACCCCTGACCGCGTTGCGGGGGCAAGAGACCCAGTACTTC
D: .; V: TRBV6-1; size: .; J: TRBJ2-7; CDR3: CASVGDSYEQYF; DNA: TGTGCCAGCGTCGGGGACTCCTACGAGCAGTACTTC
D: TRBD1; V: TRBV5-6; size: .; J: TRBJ2-7; CDR3: CASSLVSDRAYAYEQYF; DNA: TGTGCCAGCAGCTTGGTCTCGGACAGGGCCTACGCCTACGAGCAGTACTTC
D: .; V: TRBV20-1; size: .; J: TRBJ2-7; CDR3: CSARDSYEQYF; DNA: TGCAGTGCTAGAGACTCCTACGAGCAGTACTTC
D: .; V: TRBV5-1; size: .; J: TRBJ2-4; CDR3: CASSLEGAWNIQYF; DNA: TGCGCCAGCAGCTTGGAAGGGGCGTGGAACATTCAGTACTTC
D: TRBD2; V: TRBV11-2; size: .; J: TRBJ2-1; CDR3: CASSTPRLAGLSNEQFF; DNA: TGTGCCAGCAGCACCCCCCGACTAGCGGGTCTTTCTAATGAGCAGTTCTTC
D: .; V: TRBV2; size: .; J: TRBJ1-1; CDR3: CASSVPRGSTEAFF; DNA: TGTGCCAGCAGTGTACCCCGGGGGAGCACTGAAGCTTTCTTT
D: .; V: TRBV9; size: .; J: TRBJ1-1; CDR3: CASSGHTGINTEAFF; DNA: TGTGCCAGCAGCGGACACACAGGGATAAACACTGAAGCTTTCTTT
D: TRBD1; V: TRBV30; size: few; J: TRBJ2-7; CDR3: CAWYPGGSEQYF; DNA: TGTGCCTGGTATCCAGGGGGCTCCGAGCAGTACTTC
D: .; V: TRBV6-4; size: .; J: TRBJ2-2; CDR3: CASSEGDSTGELFF; DNA: TGTGCCAGCAGTGAAGGGGATAGCACCGGGGAGCTGTTTTTT